This TCR beta chain was obtained from a study of Ad26.COV2.S vaccination and SARS-CoV-2 variants. Clones were sequenced by immunoSEQ multiplex PCR, and TCRdb holds only the in-frame ones, with some missing. This sample yields some 500,000 clones, of which about 88% are seen a single time; approximately 2.5% belongs to the top ten. V lost 1 base and J lost 6, with 4 bases in between. This CDR3 contains 11 residues. Regarding the study as a whole: Comparable non-spike TCR breadth was observed in vaccine and placebo recipients. It was reported that spike-specific CD8+ and CD4+ T cell responses were substantially broad after vaccination.

Treatment denoted: some 19 received Ad26.COV2.S at low or high dose, single or two shots; several received placebo; per-sample allocation not given. Samples analyzed were those drawn on day 63 after the first vaccine or placebo injection. Based in Boston, the donor was an adult of 18-55 years. This clone was observed a single time. Its target is not known. Other DNA sequences in this specimen translate into the identical CDR3. Sequencing was performed on peripheral blood, taken in a trial of Ad26.COV2.S vaccine versus placebo. The source of this sequence is a person between 18 and 65 years old who received the Ad26.COV2.S COVID-19 vaccine or a placebo. The chain couples TRBV12-3 or TRBV12-4 to TRBJ2-7; D not certain. The CDR3 sequence: CASSLGGEQYF. The CDR3 nucleotides read TGTGCCAGCAGTTTAGGGGGCGAGCAGTACTTC.